This T cell receptor beta chain was observed in a study of early T cells in non-severe SARS-CoV-2 infection. Overall study context: Sequencing used unsorted whole-blood bulk RNA, so chains lack pairing.

About this clonotype: Its antigen is still unknown.

V was shortened by 4 bases and J by 6 bases, with 21 bases between the two germline ends. The CDR3 loop spans 16 amino acids. Per germline, CDR1 SNHLY and CDR2 FYNNEI. Individual cDNA molecules were tagged with unique molecular identifiers. Each CDR3 protein gets one entry after TCRdb re-called the 5' RACE reads with MiXCR. The repertoire consists of tens of thousands of distinct CDR3 sequences, with about 12% occurring once and the leading ten covering less than 4.5%. Findings and limits, study-wide: Anti-spike CD8 responses were favored in VDJdb matching, and private and CD4 specificities were missed.

The clonotype was recovered from an adult who was a healthcare worker with PCR-confirmed SARS-CoV-2 infection or an uninfected control (not recorded which). The V gene is TRBV2, the J gene TRBJ1-2; D is possibly TRBD1 (5 bases). Specimen: whole blood. Written as DNA, the CDR3 is TGTGCCAGCAGTGCAGCGCACTCCCAGGGTAGCGATGGCTACACCTTC. Translating it yields CASSAAHSQGSDGYTF. The full variable domain, rest sourced from reference TRBV2 and TRBJ1-2, is EPEVTQTPSHQVTQMGQEVILRCVPISNHLYFYWYRQILGQKVEFLVSFYNNEISEKSEIFDDQFSVERPDGSNFTLKIRSTKLEDSAMYFCASSAAHSQGSDGYTFGSGTRLTVV.